A selection of T cell receptor beta chains follows, all from one sample in a study of STAT5B mutations in CD4+ large granular lymphocyte leukemia. Assay: immunoSEQ multiplex PCR; the TCRdb copy retains only in-frame clones and omits some. The repertoire holds fewer than 35,000 clones, with about 81% as singletons. The sample comprised CD4+ T cells from blood buffy coats. These receptors originate from a human donor in good health. The CDR3 runs from the conserved cysteine through the conserved F or W. Each record gives: clone size, D gene, V gene, J gene, CDR3 DNA, CDR3 protein. A D gene is named only where the DNA matches it firmly. Clone size, where shown, is once, few, many, or a class for clones that have expanded.

clone_size: -
d_call: -
v_call: TRBV5-3
j_call: TRBJ2-5
cdr3_nt: TGTGCCAGAAGCTTCGACATTGATGGGCAGTACTTC
cdr3_aa: CARSFDIDGQYF

clone_size: few
d_call: -
v_call: TRBV19
j_call: TRBJ1-2
cdr3_nt: TGTGCCACACACAGGGTGGACTATGGCTACACCTTC
cdr3_aa: CATHRVDYGYTF

clone_size: few
d_call: -
v_call: TRBV30
j_call: TRBJ1-1
cdr3_nt: TGTGCCTGGACATTACAGGGTTCCACAGAAGCTTTCTTT
cdr3_aa: CAWTLQGSTEAFF

clone_size: -
d_call: -
v_call: TRBV30
j_call: TRBJ2-5
cdr3_nt: TGTGCCTGGTCCACCTACATAGGGGGGAGGACAAAGACCCAGTACTTC
cdr3_aa: CAWSTYIGGRTKTQYF

clone_size: -
d_call: TRBD2
v_call: TRBV2
j_call: TRBJ2-7
cdr3_nt: TGTGCCAGCAGTGATTCGCGGGGGAACTCCTACGAGCAGTACTTC
cdr3_aa: CASSDSRGNSYEQYF

clone_size: -
d_call: -
v_call: TRBV12-2
j_call: TRBJ2-7
cdr3_nt: TGTGCAAGTCGCTTAGACCCGGCACACTACGAGCAGTACTTC
cdr3_aa: CASRLDPAHYEQYF

clone_size: -
d_call: TRBD2
v_call: TRBV4-3
j_call: TRBJ2-3
cdr3_nt: TGCGCCAGCAGCCACTTTAGTGGCGGGGGGACAGATACGCAGTATTTT
cdr3_aa: CASSHFSGGGTDTQYF

clone_size: -
d_call: -
v_call: TRBV30
j_call: TRBJ1-5
cdr3_nt: TGTGCCTGGAGTAAGGGACGAAACAATCAGCCCCAGCATTTT
cdr3_aa: CAWSKGRNNQPQHF

clone_size: few
d_call: -
v_call: TRBV30
j_call: TRBJ2-7
cdr3_nt: TGTGCCTGGAGTGTGGGGAGTAGGAGCTCCTACGAGCAGTACTTC
cdr3_aa: CAWSVGSRSSYEQYF

clone_size: -
d_call: TRBD1
v_call: TRBV25-1
j_call: TRBJ1-1
cdr3_nt: TGTGCCAGCAGGTCCGGGACAGGGAGATGGGGCGGCACTGAAGCTTTCTTT
cdr3_aa: CASRSGTGRWGGTEAFF

clone_size: -
d_call: TRBD1
v_call: TRBV11-2
j_call: TRBJ2-3
cdr3_nt: TGTGCCAGCAGCTTAGACGGACAGGGGGCCAGCACAGATACGCAGTATTTT
cdr3_aa: CASSLDGQGASTDTQYF

clone_size: few
d_call: -
v_call: TRBV5-1
j_call: TRBJ1-6
cdr3_nt: TGCGCCAGCAGCTTGGGCCCGGCCTATAATTCACCCCTCCACTTT
cdr3_aa: CASSLGPAYNSPLHF

clone_size: -
d_call: -
v_call: TRBV28
j_call: TRBJ1-5
cdr3_nt: TGTGCCAGCAAGCCGCACAACCGCTCAGGGGACAATCAGCCCCAGCATTTT
cdr3_aa: CASKPHNRSGDNQPQHF

clone_size: -
d_call: -
v_call: TRBV28
j_call: TRBJ1-6
cdr3_nt: TGTGCCAGCTTTGGGACGTACTATAATTCACCCCTCCACTTT
cdr3_aa: CASFGTYYNSPLHF

clone_size: -
d_call: TRBD2
v_call: TRBV9
j_call: TRBJ2-2
cdr3_nt: TGTGCCAGCAGCGCCAGCGGGGGGGCCCCCGGGGAGCTGTTTTTT
cdr3_aa: CASSASGGAPGELFF

clone_size: -
d_call: -
v_call: TRBV15
j_call: TRBJ2-5
cdr3_nt: TGTGCCACCAGCAGAGACCCGGGGACGGCGGGTTGGACCCAGTACTTC
cdr3_aa: CATSRDPGTAGWTQYF

clone_size: -
d_call: TRBD1
v_call: TRBV6-1
j_call: TRBJ2-7
cdr3_nt: TGTGCCAGCAGGTGGACAGGGTACGACGAGCAGTACTTC
cdr3_aa: CASRWTGYDEQYF

clone_size: -
d_call: TRBD1
v_call: TRBV28
j_call: TRBJ2-1
cdr3_nt: TGTGCCAGCATTCAGGGGGCCAGATTCCACGCCTACAATGAGCAGTTCTTC
cdr3_aa: CASIQGARFHAYNEQFF

clone_size: -
d_call: -
v_call: TRBV5-8
j_call: TRBJ2-1
cdr3_nt: TGTGCCAGCAGCCGGGGGGCCGACAGGGTGCATTTGGGGTTCGACAATGAGCAGTTCTTC
cdr3_aa: CASSRGADRVHLGFDNEQFF

clone_size: -
d_call: -
v_call: TRBV13
j_call: TRBJ2-1
cdr3_nt: TGTGCCAGCAGCTTACTACCCCGCGCTGGGGATGAGCAGTTCTTC
cdr3_aa: CASSLLPRAGDEQFF

clone_size: -
d_call: TRBD1
v_call: TRBV5-1
j_call: TRBJ2-7
cdr3_nt: TGCGCCAGCAGCAGACAGGGTGGGTACGAGCAGTACTTC
cdr3_aa: CASSRQGGYEQYF

clone_size: -
d_call: TRBD1
v_call: TRBV10-3
j_call: TRBJ2-5
cdr3_nt: TGTGCCATCAGTTTCGAACCCGGGACAGGGGGTGAGACCCAGTACTTC
cdr3_aa: CAISFEPGTGGETQYF

clone_size: -
d_call: -
v_call: TRBV29-1
j_call: TRBJ2-5
cdr3_nt: TGCAGCGTCACGCTAGCGGAGACCCAGTACTTC
cdr3_aa: CSVTLAETQYF

clone_size: medium-sized
d_call: TRBD2
v_call: TRBV7-9
j_call: TRBJ2-1
cdr3_nt: TGTGCCAGCAGCTCCCCCTGGGGGACTACCAATGAGCAGTTCTTC
cdr3_aa: CASSSPWGTTNEQFF

clone_size: once
d_call: TRBD1
v_call: TRBV28
j_call: TRBJ2-6
cdr3_nt: TGTGCCAGCATTACAGGGGGCGAACTCTTGACTGGGGCCAACGTCCTGACTTTC
cdr3_aa: CASITGGELLTGANVLTF

clone_size: -
d_call: -
v_call: TRBV7-2
j_call: TRBJ2-6
cdr3_nt: TGTGCCAGCAGCTCCCACTTAGCTGGGGCCAACGTCCTGACTTTC
cdr3_aa: CASSSHLAGANVLTF

clone_size: -
d_call: -
v_call: TRBV5-8
j_call: TRBJ1-4
cdr3_nt: TGTGCCAGCAGCAACGGTCAGATGTCGCAAAAACTGTTTTTT
cdr3_aa: CASSNGQMSQKLFF

clone_size: -
d_call: -
v_call: TRBV30
j_call: TRBJ2-5
cdr3_nt: TGTGCCTGGAGTCCGGGGAGTTCTCGTGAGCAGTACTTC
cdr3_aa: CAWSPGSSREQYF

clone_size: -
d_call: TRBD2
v_call: TRBV4-1
j_call: TRBJ2-3
cdr3_nt: TGCGCCAGCAGCTCCCGGGTTAGCGGGAAGACAGATACGCAGTATTTT
cdr3_aa: CASSSRVSGKTDTQYF

clone_size: few
d_call: -
v_call: TRBV28
j_call: TRBJ1-6
cdr3_nt: TGTGCCAGCAAACCAGGGGAGGGCGGGAATTCACCCCTCCACTTT
cdr3_aa: CASKPGEGGNSPLHF

clone_size: -
d_call: -
v_call: TRBV5-1
j_call: TRBJ2-7
cdr3_nt: TGCGCCAGCAGCTTCCGAGGTAGGCCGGGAGAGCAGTACTTC
cdr3_aa: CASSFRGRPGEQYF

clone_size: few
d_call: -
v_call: TRBV6-1
j_call: TRBJ1-2
cdr3_nt: TGTGCCAGCAGTGAACACCAGGGGAGCTATGGCTACACCTTC
cdr3_aa: CASSEHQGSYGYTF

clone_size: -
d_call: -
v_call: TRBV2
j_call: TRBJ2-7
cdr3_nt: TGTGCCAGCAGTGCTTACGAGCAGTACTTC
cdr3_aa: CASSAYEQYF

clone_size: few
d_call: -
v_call: TRBV10-1
j_call: TRBJ2-2
cdr3_nt: TGCGCCAGCAGTCAGCTACTAGTTGGCGGGGAGCTGTTTTTT
cdr3_aa: CASSQLLVGGELFF

clone_size: -
d_call: -
v_call: TRBV5-1
j_call: TRBJ1-4
cdr3_nt: TGCGCCAGCAGCGAGACAGGAGCTGGTAACGAAAAACTGTTTTTT
cdr3_aa: CASSETGAGNEKLFF

clone_size: -
d_call: -
v_call: TRBV5-6
j_call: TRBJ2-2
cdr3_nt: TGTGCCAGCAGCTTGAGGGCGAACACCGGGGAGCTGTTTTTT
cdr3_aa: CASSLRANTGELFF

clone_size: -
d_call: -
v_call: TRBV7-8
j_call: TRBJ1-1
cdr3_nt: TGTGCCAGCAGCGGTATTCAGGGAATTCTGGGTGAAGCTTTCTTT
cdr3_aa: CASSGIQGILGEAFF

clone_size: -
d_call: TRBD1
v_call: TRBV15
j_call: TRBJ1-5
cdr3_nt: TGTGCCACCAGCTCTCTGGGGGACAGGGGGCGAAGCAATCAGCCCCAGCATTTT
cdr3_aa: CATSSLGDRGRSNQPQHF

clone_size: -
d_call: -
v_call: TRBV2
j_call: TRBJ2-1
cdr3_nt: TGTGCCAGTAGTAGCGTTTCCTACAATGAGCAGTTCTTC
cdr3_aa: CASSSVSYNEQFF

clone_size: -
d_call: TRBD2
v_call: TRBV6-1
j_call: TRBJ2-5
cdr3_nt: TGTGCCAGCGAGGGTGGACTAGCGTACGAGACCCAGTACTTC
cdr3_aa: CASEGGLAYETQYF

clone_size: -
d_call: TRBD2
v_call: TRBV9
j_call: TRBJ2-1
cdr3_nt: TGTGCCAGCAGCGCTACCGGGACTAGCGGGGGTTTCAATGAGCAGTTCTTC
cdr3_aa: CASSATGTSGGFNEQFF

clone_size: -
d_call: TRBD1
v_call: TRBV7-6
j_call: TRBJ1-5
cdr3_nt: TGTGCCAGCAGCCACACAGGGGGTCTAGTATACAATCAGCCCCAGCATTTT
cdr3_aa: CASSHTGGLVYNQPQHF

clone_size: -
d_call: -
v_call: TRBV27
j_call: TRBJ2-7
cdr3_nt: TGTGCCAGCAGTTCCCCACTAGCAGGCATCTACGAGCAGTACTTC
cdr3_aa: CASSSPLAGIYEQYF

clone_size: -
d_call: -
v_call: TRBV21-1
j_call: TRBJ1-4
cdr3_nt: TGTGCCAGCAGCAGACCGGGACAGTCTAATGAAAAACTGTTTTTT
cdr3_aa: CASSRPGQSNEKLFF

clone_size: -
d_call: -
v_call: TRBV28
j_call: TRBJ2-3
cdr3_nt: TGTGCCAGCTTGGGGGGACCCACCCCAGGGACAGATACGCAGTATTTT
cdr3_aa: CASLGGPTPGTDTQYF

clone_size: -
d_call: -
v_call: TRBV6-6
j_call: TRBJ1-6
cdr3_nt: TGTGCCAGCAGTTACTCGGGCAGGGACTATAATTCACCCCTCCACTTT
cdr3_aa: CASSYSGRDYNSPLHF